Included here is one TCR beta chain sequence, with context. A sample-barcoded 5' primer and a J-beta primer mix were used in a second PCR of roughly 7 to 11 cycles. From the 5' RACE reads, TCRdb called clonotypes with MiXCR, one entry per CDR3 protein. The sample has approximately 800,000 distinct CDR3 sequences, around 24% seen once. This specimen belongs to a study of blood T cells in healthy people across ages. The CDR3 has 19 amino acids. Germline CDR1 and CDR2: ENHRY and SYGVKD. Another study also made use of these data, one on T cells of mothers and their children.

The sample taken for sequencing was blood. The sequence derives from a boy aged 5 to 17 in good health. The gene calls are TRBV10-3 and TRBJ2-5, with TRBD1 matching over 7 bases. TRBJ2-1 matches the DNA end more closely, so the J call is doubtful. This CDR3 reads CAISESMGPRDSTYNEQFF. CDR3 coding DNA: TGTGCCATCAGTGAGTCGATGGGGCCACGGGACAGTACCTACAATGAGCAGTTCTTC.